This T cell receptor beta chain was found in a study of early T cells in non-severe SARS-CoV-2 infection. This clonotype was picked up many times. TCRdb passed the 5' RACE reads through MiXCR, listing each CDR3 protein once. The sample gives about 40,000 distinct CDR3 sequences, about 4.9% of which show up once; approximately 4.8% is in the top ten. The germline V gene encodes CDR1 MGHDK and CDR2 SYGVNS. The ends were cut back, 6 bases at V and 4 bases at J, with 12 bases in the middle. This CDR3 contains 13 residues. This receptor was identified in an adult who was a healthcare worker with PCR-confirmed SARS-CoV-2 infection or an uninfected control (not recorded which). The sample comprised whole blood. The chain carries TRBV25-1 and TRBJ2-5; perhaps TRBD1 as D (5 bases). Written as DNA, the CDR3 is TGTGCCAGCAGCGGCACAGGTCCAGAGACCCAGTACTTC. Amino acid sequence: CASSGTGPETQYF.